The 27 T cell receptor beta chains in this list originate from one sample, sequenced in a study of cytomegalovirus exposure and HLA in healthy donors. The PCR ran on 60 Vbeta and 13 Jbeta primers. TCRdb's table, derived via immunoSEQ multiplex PCR, lists solely in-frame clones and lacks some. The sample includes about 100,000 clones, around three quarters of them seen just once. Input material: PBMCs. All receptors come from a female donor in good health and CMV-seropositive.

This clone was recorded once. The chain carries TRBV5-4 and TRBJ1-2; 7 bases agree with TRBD1. Germline CDR1 is SGHNT and CDR2 is YYREEE (reference sequence). V gave up 4 bases and J gave up 5 bases; unmatched junction bases: 8. The CDR3 runs 14 residues. CDR3 nucleotides: TGTGCCAGCAGCCAGGACAGGATAGGGTATGGCTACACCTTC. Protein: CASSQDRIGYGYTF.

This clone has just one count. The chain is built from TRBV2 and TRBJ2-1, with 16 bases identical to TRBD2. CDR1 is SNHLY, CDR2 FYNNEI, per germline. The CDR3 length is 16 residues. The junction had 4 bases not matched to a gene; V was cut back by 4 bases and J by 7 bases. The CDR3: CASSAGLAGGPNEQFF. Here the CDR3 DNA reads TGTGCCAGCAGTGCGGGACTAGCGGGAGGGCCGAATGAGCAGTTCTTC.

The chain employs TRBV5-1 and TRBJ1-6; TRBD1 agrees at 9 bases. The J segment lost 6 bases and the V segment lost 3 bases, leaving 4 bases of the junction unmatched. CDR3 length: 15 amino acids. Germline values: CDR1 SGHRS, CDR2 YFSETQ. CDR3 amino acids: CASSSGTGSNSPLHF. The CDR3 DNA reads as TGCGCCAGCAGCTCCGGGACAGGGAGTAATTCACCCCTCCACTTT.

V is TRBV6-1 and J is TRBJ1-4, with TRBD1 as a possible D gene (5 bases). The germline gives CDR1 MNHNS, CDR2 SASEGT. Trimming took off 0 bases at V and 8 bases at J, with 13 bases between the two ends. The CDR3 runs 15 residues. CDR3 residues: CASSEAYRPEEKLFF. The CDR3 bases are TGTGCCAGCAGTGAAGCTTACAGGCCAGAGGAAAAACTGTTTTTT.

A few counts support this clone. The CDR3 DNA is TGTGCCAGCTCACCCAGGGGTTTATCAACTAATGAAAAACTGTTTTTT. As protein: CASSPRGLSTNEKLFF. V is TRBV18 and J is TRBJ1-4, with a weak D call TRBD1 (6 bases). The CDR3 consists of 16 residues. The ends were cut back, 3 bases at V and 0 bases at J, with 11 bases in the middle. Germline-derived CDR1 and CDR2 are KGHSH and LQKENI.

J is TRBJ1-5 and V is TRBV5-6; TRBD1 matches 7 bases. The CDR3 consists of 14 residues. The junction had 6 bases not matched to a gene; V was cut back by 4 bases and J by 5 bases. Germline values: CDR1 SGHDT, CDR2 YYEEEE. The CDR3 DNA is TGTGCCAGCAGCCACGGGACAGCCGATCAGCCCCAGCATTTT. The encoded protein is CASSHGTADQPQHF.

The chain joins TRBV7-8 to TRBJ1-1; a weak D match, TRBD1 (6 bases). CDR3 length equals 13 residues. Trimming left V 2 bases short and J 8 bases short, with 12 bases between. Germline assignment: CDR1 SGHVS and CDR2 FQNEAQ. As DNA, the CDR3 is TGTGCCAGCAGCTTATCTCGGGACATCGAAGCTTTCTTT. As protein: CASSLSRDIEAFF.

The rearrangement uses TRBV30 and TRBJ2-3; a weak D match, TRBD2 (5 bases). From germline, CDR1 is GTSNPN and CDR2 SVGIG (reference sequence). The CDR3 spans 14 residues. Between the trimmed V and J ends, which lost 8 bases and 5 bases, there was a span of 20 bases. The CDR3 protein is CAIGLSSVVDTQYF. As DNA, the CDR3 is TGTGCCATCGGCCTTAGTAGCGTGGTAGATACGCAGTATTTT.

The rearrangement joins TRBV5-1 to TRBJ2-2; 9 bases line up with TRBD1. The CDR3 totals 15 residues. Germline trimming cut 4 bases from V and 4 bases from J; bases unmatched to any gene: 5. Per the germline V gene, CDR1 is SGHRS and CDR2 is YFSETQ. The CDR3 is CASSQQGAGTGELFF. The CDR3, as DNA: TGCGCCAGCAGCCAACAGGGGGCAGGCACCGGGGAGCTGTTTTTT.

The chain carries TRBV4-3 and TRBJ1-1; D remains unclear. CDR1 LGHNA and CDR2 YSLEER come from the germline V gene. Trimming left V 6 bases short and J 4 bases short, with 18 bases between. The CDR3 runs to 15 residues. CDR3 protein: CASSLTSGLGTEAFF. CDR3 DNA sequence: TGCGCCAGCAGTCTCACCTCCGGGTTAGGCACTGAAGCTTTCTTT.

The chain employs TRBV18 and TRBJ2-3, with 11 bases fitting TRBD2. The CDR3 has 17 amino acids. From germline, CDR1 is KGHSH and CDR2 LQKENI. Trimming took 2 bases from V and 1 from J; bases not matched to a gene: 5. The DNA of the CDR3 is TGTGCCAGCTCACCAAGGCTAGCGGGAGGACGCACAGATACGCAGTATTTT. It translates to CASSPRLAGGRTDTQYF.

V usage is TRBV7-2 and J usage is TRBJ2-1, with TRBD2 matching over 9 bases. Trimming removed 5 bases from V and 6 bases from J; junction bases left unmatched: 11. The CDR3 length is 16 residues. Germline V gene data show CDR1 as SGHTA and CDR2 as FQGNSA. The CDR3 DNA sequence: TGTGCCAGCAGCAAGAATCGGCTAGCGGGGCCCAATGAGCAGTTCTTC. Translated, it gives CASSKNRLAGPNEQFF.

The chain recombines TRBV7-9 with TRBJ1-5; D not certain. Per germline, CDR1 SEHNR and CDR2 FQNEAQ (reference sequence). V shed 4 bases and J shed 2 bases, with 9 bases lying between them. This CDR3 contains 14 residues. The CDR3 region is CASSSYGGNQPQHF. CDR3 DNA sequence: TGTGCCAGCAGCTCGTACGGGGGCAATCAGCCCCAGCATTTT.

The chain is built from TRBV18 and TRBJ2-7; 8 bases are a match to TRBD1. The CDR3 has 13 amino acids. Germline V gives CDR1 KGHSH, CDR2 LQKENI. After removal of 4 bases from V and 4 bases from J, the junction contained 3 bases not matched to a gene. CDR3 loop: CASSRDRIYEQYF. The CDR3 nucleotides are TGTGCCAGCTCACGGGACAGGATTTACGAGCAGTACTTC.

The chain is built from TRBV5-1 and TRBJ1-1; no reliable D call. The CDR3 is 13 amino acids. The V end was cut by 3 bases, the J end by 1 base, with 7 bases between. CDR1 SGHRS and CDR2 YFSETQ come from the germline V gene. CDR3 amino acids: CASSSGWNTEAFF. CDR3 in DNA: TGCGCCAGCAGCTCCGGGTGGAACACTGAAGCTTTCTTT.

V gene TRBV4-1 combines with J gene TRBJ2-1, with 8 positions matching TRBD2. The CDR3 runs 15 residues. Losses at the gene ends were 4 bases for V and 0 bases for J; bases not matched to a gene: 2. From germline, CDR1 is MGHRA and CDR2 YSYEKL. For the CDR3, the DNA is TGCGCCAGCAGCCCTACTAGCGGCTCCTACAATGAGCAGTTCTTC. Its translation: CASSPTSGSYNEQFF.

This sequence joins TRBV29-1 and TRBJ2-7; the match to TRBD1 covers 7 bases. Germline V lookup: CDR1 SQVTM, CDR2 ANQGSEA. This CDR3 is built from 14 residues. V dropped 0 bases and J dropped 2; count of bases not matched to a gene: 4. In nucleotides, the CDR3 is TGCAGCGTTGAAGACAGGGGGAGCACCTACGAGCAGTACTTC. Translation gives CSVEDRGSTYEQYF.

The gene calls are TRBV19 and TRBJ1-2, with 9 bases identical to TRBD1. The length of the CDR3 is 13 residues. The V segment lost 5 bases and the J segment 14 bases; nucleotides outside the gene matches: 12. From germline, CDR1 is LNHDA and CDR2 SQIVND (reference sequence). The CDR3 DNA follows: TGTGCCAGTAGTCCCCACCCGACAGGGGGGTGGACCTTC. Protein sequence: CASSPHPTGGWTF.

This chain joins TRBV7-2 and TRBJ2-1, with D maybe TRBD2 (5 bases). CDR3 length: 15 amino acids. The germline gives CDR1 SGHTA, CDR2 FQGNSA. V gave up 6 bases and J gave up 6 bases, with 18 bases separating them. CDR3 DNA: TGTGCCAGCAGGCACGGGAAGCCGTCCATCAATGAGCAGTTCTTC. It is translated as CASRHGKPSINEQFF. The full variable domain, completed using reference TRBV7-2 and TRBJ2-1, is GAGVSQSPSNKVTEKGKDVELRCDPISGHTALYWYRQSLGQGLEFLIYFQGNSAPDKSGLPSDRFSAERTGGSVSTLTIQRTQQEDSAVYLCASRHGKPSINEQFFGPGTRLTVL.

V is TRBV7-9 and J is TRBJ2-3, with D hard to call. This CDR3 region has 14 residues. Between the trimmed V and J ends, which lost 6 bases and 0 bases, there was a span of 10 bases. Germline V CDR1 and CDR2: SEHNR, FQNEAQ (reference sequence). The CDR3 bases are TGTGCCAGCAGGCTAAGTTCTAGCACAGATACGCAGTATTTT. Protein: CASRLSSSTDTQYF. The full variable domain, completed using reference TRBV7-9 and TRBJ2-3, is DTGVSQNPRHKITKRGQNVTFRCDPISEHNRLYWYRQTLGQGPEFLTYFQNEAQLEKSRLLSDRFSAERPKGSFSTLEIQRTEQGDSAMYLCASRLSSSTDTQYFGPGTRLTVL.

This clone was found a few times. The chain has TRBV18 and TRBJ2-3; D is possibly TRBD2 (6 bases). The CDR3 has 14 residues. Germline loops: CDR1 KGHSH, CDR2 LQKENI. Trimming left V 4 bases short and J 6 bases short, with 14 bases between. CDR3 coding DNA: TGTGCCAGCTCACTAGCGCCGGCGGGGGATACGCAGTATTTT. It codes for CASSLAPAGDTQYF.

J is TRBJ2-1 and V is TRBV15; 14 positions match TRBD2. The germline CDR1 and CDR2 sequences are LNHNV and YYDKDF (reference sequence). The V gene end was trimmed by 7 bases and the J gene end by 9 bases; junction bases not matched to a gene: 8. The CDR3 spans 15 residues. The CDR3 DNA reads as TGTGCCACCAAAGGACTAGCGGGGGGCGGGGGTGAGCAGTTCTTC. This gives the protein CATKGLAGGGGEQFF. The full variable domain, completed using reference TRBV15 and TRBJ2-1, is DAMVIQNPRYQVTQFGKPVTLSCSQTLNHNVMYWYQQKSSQAPKLLFHYYDKDFNNEADTPDNFQSRRPNTSFCFLDIRSPGLGDTAMYLCATKGLAGGGGEQFFGPGTRLTVL.

This clone has a handful of counts. The V gene is TRBV7-9, the J gene TRBJ2-1; the D is unclear. The CDR3 runs 15 residues. Germline CDR1 is SEHNR and CDR2 is FQNEAQ (reference sequence). The germline V and J ends were trimmed by 5 bases and 0 bases, with 11 bases remaining between them. Here the CDR3 reads CASSPAGSSYNEQFF. In nucleotides, the CDR3 is TGTGCCAGCAGCCCCGCAGGTAGCTCCTACAATGAGCAGTTCTTC. The whole variable domain, remainder taken from reference TRBV7-9 and TRBJ2-1, is DTGVSQNPRHKITKRGQNVTFRCDPISEHNRLYWYRQTLGQGPEFLTYFQNEAQLEKSRLLSDRFSAERPKGSFSTLEIQRTEQGDSAMYLCASSPAGSSYNEQFFGPGTRLTVL.

This chain uses TRBV6-5 with TRBJ1-1, with 7 nucleotides matching TRBD1. This CDR3 contains 14 residues. The trim removed 0 bases at V and 5 bases at J, leaving 3 bases unmatched. Germline CDR1 is MNHEY and CDR2 is SVGAGI. CDR3 sequence reads: CASSYSQGWTEAFF. For the CDR3, the DNA is TGTGCCAGCAGTTACTCACAGGGGTGGACTGAAGCTTTCTTT.

This clone was picked up one time. V and J are TRBV27 and TRBJ2-1; possible D gene TRBD2, 6 bases. Germline-derived CDR1 and CDR2 are MNHEY and SMNVEV (reference sequence). The CDR3 runs to 14 residues. With 2 bases removed from V and 6 bases from J, the gap between germline ends came to 11 bases. The CDR3 DNA reads TGTGCCAGCAGTTTAGCGGGACTGTTCAATGAGCAGTTCTTC. It encodes CASSLAGLFNEQFF.

A few counts support this clone. The CDR3 sequence: CASTRPGQPQHF. DNA of the CDR3: TGTGCCAGCACCCGGCCGGGGCAGCCCCAGCATTTT. The gene calls are TRBV7-9 and TRBJ1-5; D call uncertain. CDR3 length: 12 residues. Trimming removed 7 bases from V and 7 bases from J, with 11 bases in between. Germline V gene sequence: CDR1 SEHNR, CDR2 FQNEAQ (reference sequence).

The rearrangement joins TRBV19 to TRBJ1-1; perhaps TRBD1 as D (5 bases). V was cut by 7 bases and J by 3 bases, with 15 bases left in between. The CDR3 is 14 amino acids. In germline, CDR1 is LNHDA, CDR2 SQIVND (reference sequence). The CDR3 spells CASTLGGQDTEAFF. In DNA, the CDR3 is TGTGCCAGTACCTTGGGGGGTCAGGACACTGAAGCTTTCTTT.